This T cell receptor (beta chain) is from a study of T cell responses to AZD1222 COVID-19 vaccine. General study findings and limits: Increased Spike-specific TCR breadth and depth were observed after two AZD1222 doses. Donors were largely white British and mainly female; clonal diversity was possibly underestimated. Baseline seropositives among AZD1222 recipients totaled only 5 to 7.

Using immunoSEQ multiplex PCR, the repertoire was profiled, and TCRdb retains in-frame clones only, with some absent. The sample consists of about 120,000 clones, roughly nine tenths of them appearing once. With respect to this clone: What it binds is unknown.

This CDR3 has 16 residues. After removal of 2 bases from V and 5 bases from J, the junction contained 10 bases not matched to a gene. Germline V gene data show CDR1 as KGHDR and CDR2 as SFDVKD. The V gene is TRBV24-1, the J gene TRBJ1-1; 7 positions agree with TRBD1. This TCR was sampled from an adult in good health. Sequencing used peripheral blood, obtained on day 0 of AZD1222 vaccination. As DNA, the CDR3 is TGTGCCACCAGTGATTCTAGACAGGGAGCATCGACTGAAGCTTTCTTT. Protein sequence: CATSDSRQGASTEAFF.